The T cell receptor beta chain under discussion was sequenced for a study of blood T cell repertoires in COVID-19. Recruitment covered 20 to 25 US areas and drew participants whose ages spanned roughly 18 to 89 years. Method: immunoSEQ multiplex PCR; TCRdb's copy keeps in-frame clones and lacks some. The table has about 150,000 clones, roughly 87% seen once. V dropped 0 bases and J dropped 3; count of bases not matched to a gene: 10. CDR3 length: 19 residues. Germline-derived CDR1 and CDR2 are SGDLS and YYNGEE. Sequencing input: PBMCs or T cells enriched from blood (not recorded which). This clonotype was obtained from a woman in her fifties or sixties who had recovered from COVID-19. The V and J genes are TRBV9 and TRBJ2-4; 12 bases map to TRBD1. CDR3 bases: TGTGCCAGCAGCGTAGACCCGGGACAGGGGGCTGGCGGCAAAAACATTCAGTACTTC. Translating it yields CASSVDPGQGAGGKNIQYF.